This entry lists 16 T cell receptor beta chains sequenced from one sample in a study of blood T cell repertoires in COVID-19. Here immunoSEQ multiplex PCR was the method, and the copy in TCRdb shows in-frame clones only, minus some. Found here are fewer than 400,000 clones, 65% to 85% of them singletons; the top ten hold around 3%. Material: peripheral blood. These receptors came from a man aged 25 to 45 with active or convalescent COVID-19.

This clone was picked up one time. This sequence joins TRBV19 and TRBJ2-2; no firm D call. Looked up from germline, CDR1 is LNHDA and CDR2 is SQIVND (reference sequence). The ends were cut back, 6 bases at V and 0 bases at J, with 8 bases in the middle. This CDR3 comprises 14 residues. CDR3 sequence: CASRAVANTGELFF. CDR3 nucleotide sequence: TGTGCCAGTAGGGCGGTTGCGAACACCGGGGAGCTGTTTTTT.

This clone was seen a few times. The chain has TRBV5-5 and TRBJ2-1; D is possibly TRBD2 (6 bases). Germline V gives CDR1 SGHKS, CDR2 YYEKEE (reference sequence). With 4 bases removed from V and 5 bases from J, the gap between germline ends came to 16 bases. The CDR3 spans 15 residues. The CDR3 spells CASSTAGFRDNEQFF. The CDR3 DNA is TGTGCCAGCAGCACCGCGGGATTTCGGGACAATGAGCAGTTCTTC.

The gene calls are TRBV7-3 and TRBJ2-7; 7 bases line up with TRBD1. CDR3 length: 14 amino acids. Germline CDR1 and CDR2: SGHTA and FQGTGA. Losses at the gene ends were 7 bases for V and 1 base for J; bases not matched to a gene: 7. The CDR3 nucleotides are TGTGCCAGCATCTCGGACAGGCGTTCCTACGAGCAGTACTTC. Protein sequence: CASISDRRSYEQYF.

V is TRBV30 and J is TRBJ1-1; D is unclear. The CDR3 is 15 residues long. Trimming left V 3 bases short and J 0 bases short, with 14 bases between. Per germline, CDR1 GTSNPN and CDR2 SVGIG (reference sequence). CDR3 sequence (DNA): TGTGCCTGGAGCGTAGATCCGGGGATGAACACTGAAGCTTTCTTT. Protein product: CAWSVDPGMNTEAFF. The full variable domain, with the rest looked up from reference TRBV30 and TRBJ1-1, is SQTIHQWPATLVQPVGSPLSLECTVEGTSNPNLYWYRQAAGRGLQLLFYSVGIGQISSEVPQNLSASRPQDRQFILSSKKLLLSDSGFYLCAWSVDPGMNTEAFFGQGTRLTVV.

J is TRBJ2-3 and V is TRBV19; TRBD1 is a possible D gene (8 bases). In germline, CDR1 is LNHDA, CDR2 SQIVND (reference sequence). This CDR3 is 16 amino acids long. The V end lost 10 bases, the J end lost 2 bases, and 22 bases lay between the germline ends. DNA for the CDR3: TGTGCCACCACGGAAAGCGGGACAGGAACCACAGATACGCAGTATTTT. It codes for CATTESGTGTTDTQYF. The full variable domain, in which reference TRBV19 and TRBJ2-3 provide the parts outside the CDR3, is DGGITQSPKYLFRKEGQNVTLSCEQNLNHDAMYWYRQDPGQGLRLIYYSQIVNDFQKGDIAEGYSVSREKKESFPLTVTSAQKNPTAFYLCATTESGTGTTDTQYFGPGTRLTVL.

This clone was found once. The rearrangement joins TRBV7-9 to TRBJ1-2; D gene unclear. V lost 5 bases and J 1 base, leaving 20 bases between the germline ends. CDR3 length equals 17 residues. Germline CDR1 SEHNR, CDR2 FQNEAQ (reference sequence). CDR3 amino acids: CASSLDGLGAYNYGYTF. The CDR3 DNA sequence: TGTGCCAGCAGCCTAGACGGACTAGGAGCATATAACTATGGCTACACCTTC.

This clone was detected only once. J is TRBJ1-5 and V is TRBV5-6; no reliable D call. The germline gives CDR1 SGHDT, CDR2 YYEEEE. The V end lost 1 base, the J end lost 3 bases, and 17 bases lay between the germline ends. This CDR3 is built from 17 residues. The CDR3 loop reads CASSLRLGGFDNQPQHF. For the CDR3, the DNA is TGTGCCAGCAGCTTGAGGCTGGGAGGGTTTGACAATCAGCCCCAGCATTTT. Full variable domain (missing parts from reference TRBV5-6 and TRBJ1-5): DAGVTQSPTHLIKTRGQQVTLRCSPKSGHDTVSWYQQALGQGPQFIFQYYEEEERQRGNFPDRFSGHQFPNYSSELNVNALLLGDSALYLCASSLRLGGFDNQPQHFGDGTRLSIL.

The genes are TRBV1 and TRBJ2-3; TRBD2 reflects the table's D call only, with no check against the DNA. TRBV1 counts as a pseudogene. This CDR3 has 19 residues. The CDR3 DNA sequence: TGCACCAGCAGCCGGAGGAACCTCAGTAGCGGGAGAATACCAGATACGCAGTATTTT. It specifies CTSSRRNLSSGRIPDTQYF.

This chain joins TRBV28 and TRBJ1-6; tentative D call: TRBD1 (6 bases). Germline CDR1 and CDR2: MDHEN and SYDVKM. The ends were cut back, 3 bases at V and 0 bases at J, with 12 bases in the middle. The CDR3 consists of 17 residues. This chain's CDR3 is CASSLWGQSSYNSPLHF. As DNA, the CDR3 is TGTGCCAGCAGTTTGTGGGGGCAGAGCTCCTATAATTCACCCCTCCACTTT.

V gene TRBV7-7 combines with J gene TRBJ2-2; D unclear. CDR3 length: 14 amino acids. Germline V gene sequence: CDR1 SSHAT, CDR2 FNYEAQ (reference sequence). V gave up 4 bases and J gave up 7 bases, with 13 bases separating them. CDR3 nucleotide sequence: TGTGCCAGCAGCTCTCTTGACAAGATCGGGGAGCTGTTTTTT. Its translation: CASSSLDKIGELFF.

For the CDR3, the DNA is TGTGCCAGCAGCTTAACGGGGAGCACAGATACGCAGTATTTT. Translated: CASSLTGSTDTQYF. V gene TRBV7-2 combines with J gene TRBJ2-3; tentatively, D is TRBD2 (5 bases). The V end was cut by 2 bases, the J end by 0 bases, with 6 bases between. Germline V gene data show CDR1 as SGHTA and CDR2 as FQGNSA. The CDR3 totals 14 residues.

This chain links TRBV20-1 with TRBJ1-3; D gene unclear. The germline V gene encodes CDR1 DFQATT and CDR2 SNEGSKA (reference sequence). The CDR3 has 11 residues. V lost 0 bases and J lost 8, with 5 bases in between. CDR3 nucleotide sequence: TGCAGTGCTAGAGAGGAGCACACCATATATTTT. This sequence encodes CSAREEHTIYF.

This sequence joins TRBV4-3 and TRBJ2-3, with D possibly TRBD2 on 6 matching bases. Germline lookup yields CDR1 LGHNA and CDR2 YSLEER. The CDR3 is made up of 16 amino acids. Trimming shortened V by 4 bases and J by 7 bases, and 21 bases separated the two germline ends. For the CDR3, the DNA is TGCGCCAGCAGCCCGTCCGGGACGTGGGGACTCAATACGCAGTATTTT. It encodes CASSPSGTWGLNTQYF.

The chain joins TRBV30 to TRBJ2-1; D is perhaps TRBD1 (6 bases). This CDR3 spans 12 amino acids. Looked up from germline, CDR1 is GTSNPN and CDR2 is SVGIG (reference sequence). Trimming shortened V by 0 bases and J by 9 bases, and 9 bases separated the two germline ends. CDR3 DNA sequence: TGTGCCTGGAGTGTAGGGGGAAGTGAGCAGTTCTTC. Its protein product is CAWSVGGSEQFF.

The V call is TRBV5-6, the J call TRBJ1-1, with a weak D call TRBD1 (6 bases). This CDR3 has 15 residues. CDR1 and CDR2 (germline): SGHDT, YYEEEE. Trimming shortened V by 2 bases and J by 6 bases, and 17 bases separated the two germline ends. The CDR3 coding sequence is TGTGCCAGCAGCTTCAGGGGAGCGTTACTTGCTGAAGCTTTCTTT. Amino acid sequence: CASSFRGALLAEAFF. The full variable domain, in which reference TRBV5-6 and TRBJ1-1 provide the parts outside the CDR3, is DAGVTQSPTHLIKTRGQQVTLRCSPKSGHDTVSWYQQALGQGPQFIFQYYEEEERQRGNFPDRFSGHQFPNYSSELNVNALLLGDSALYLCASSFRGALLAEAFFGQGTRLTVV.

The V and J genes are TRBV4-1 and TRBJ2-2, with TRBD2 identical over 8 bases. Losses at the gene ends were 0 bases for V and 0 bases for J; bases not matched to a gene: 6. Per the germline V gene, CDR1 is MGHRA and CDR2 is YSYEKL. The CDR3 contains 18 residues. In DNA form, the CDR3 reads TGCGCCAGCAGCCAAGATATTACTAGCGGTACGAACACCGGGGAGCTGTTTTTT. This gives the protein CASSQDITSGTNTGELFF.